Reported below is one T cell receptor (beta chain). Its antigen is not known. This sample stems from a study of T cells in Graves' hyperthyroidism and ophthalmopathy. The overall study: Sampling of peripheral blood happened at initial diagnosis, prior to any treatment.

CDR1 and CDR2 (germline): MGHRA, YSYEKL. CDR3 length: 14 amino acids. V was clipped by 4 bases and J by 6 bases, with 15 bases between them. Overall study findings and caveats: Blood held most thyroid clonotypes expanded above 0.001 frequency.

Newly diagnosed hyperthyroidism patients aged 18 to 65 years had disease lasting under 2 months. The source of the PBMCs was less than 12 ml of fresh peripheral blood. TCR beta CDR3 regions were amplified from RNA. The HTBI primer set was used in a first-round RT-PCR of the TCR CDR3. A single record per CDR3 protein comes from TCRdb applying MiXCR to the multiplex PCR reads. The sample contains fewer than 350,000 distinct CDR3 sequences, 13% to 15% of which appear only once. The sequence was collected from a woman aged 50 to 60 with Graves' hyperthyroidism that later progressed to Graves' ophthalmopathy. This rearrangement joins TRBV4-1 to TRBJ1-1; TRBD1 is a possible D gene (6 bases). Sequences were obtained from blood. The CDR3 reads CASSPLMGGPEAFF. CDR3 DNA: TGCGCCAGCAGCCCACTTATGGGGGGCCCTGAAGCTTTCTTT.